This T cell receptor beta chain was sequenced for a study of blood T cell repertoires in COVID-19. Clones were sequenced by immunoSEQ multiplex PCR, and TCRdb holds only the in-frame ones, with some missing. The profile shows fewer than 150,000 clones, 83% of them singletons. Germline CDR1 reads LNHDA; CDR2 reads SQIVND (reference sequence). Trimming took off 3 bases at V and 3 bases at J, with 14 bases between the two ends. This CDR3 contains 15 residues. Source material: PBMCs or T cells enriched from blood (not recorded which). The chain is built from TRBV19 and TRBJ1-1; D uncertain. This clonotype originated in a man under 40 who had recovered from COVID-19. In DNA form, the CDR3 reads TGTGCCAGTAGTATCTGGAGGGTGGGATACACTGAAGCTTTCTTT. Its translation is CASSIWRVGYTEAFF.